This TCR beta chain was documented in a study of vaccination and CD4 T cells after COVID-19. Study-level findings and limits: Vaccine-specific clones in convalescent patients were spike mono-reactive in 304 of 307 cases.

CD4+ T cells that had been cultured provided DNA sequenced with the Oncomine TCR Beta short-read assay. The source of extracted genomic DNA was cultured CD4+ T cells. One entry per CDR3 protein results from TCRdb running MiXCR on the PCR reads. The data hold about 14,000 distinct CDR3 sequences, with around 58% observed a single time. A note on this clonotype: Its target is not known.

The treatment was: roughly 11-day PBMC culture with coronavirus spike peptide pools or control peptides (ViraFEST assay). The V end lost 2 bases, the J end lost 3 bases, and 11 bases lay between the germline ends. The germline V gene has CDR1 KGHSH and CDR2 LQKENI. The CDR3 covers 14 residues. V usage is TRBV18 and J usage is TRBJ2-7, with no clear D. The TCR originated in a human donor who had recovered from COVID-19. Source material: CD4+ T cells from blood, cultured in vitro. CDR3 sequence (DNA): TGTGCCAGCTCACCAGGGCTAGAGAGCTACGAGCAGTACTTC. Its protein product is CASSPGLESYEQYF.